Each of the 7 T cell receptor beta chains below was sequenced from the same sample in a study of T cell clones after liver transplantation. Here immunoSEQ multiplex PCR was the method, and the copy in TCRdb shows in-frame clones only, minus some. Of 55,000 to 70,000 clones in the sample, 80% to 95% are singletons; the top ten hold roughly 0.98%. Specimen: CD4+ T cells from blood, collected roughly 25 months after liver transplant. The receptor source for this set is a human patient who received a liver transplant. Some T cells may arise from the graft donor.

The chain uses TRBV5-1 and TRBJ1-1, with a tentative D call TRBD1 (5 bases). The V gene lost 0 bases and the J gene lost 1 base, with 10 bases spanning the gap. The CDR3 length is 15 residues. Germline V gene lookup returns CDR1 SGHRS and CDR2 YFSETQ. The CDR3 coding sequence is TGCGCCAGCAGCTTGGTTGCAGGGCGGAACACTGAAGCTTTCTTT. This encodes CASSLVAGRNTEAFF.

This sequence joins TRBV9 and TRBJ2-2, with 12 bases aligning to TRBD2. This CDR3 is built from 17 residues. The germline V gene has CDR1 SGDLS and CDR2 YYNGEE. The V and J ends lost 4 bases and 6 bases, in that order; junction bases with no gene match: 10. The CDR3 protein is CASSPLTSGRLPGELFF. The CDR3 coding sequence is TGTGCCAGCAGCCCATTGACTAGCGGGAGATTGCCCGGGGAGCTGTTTTTT.

In nucleotides, the CDR3 is TGTGCCAGCAGCAAGGGGTCAGTAGAACAGCCCCAGCATTTT. Translation gives CASSKGSVEQPQHF. V is TRBV7-2 and J is TRBJ1-5; possible D gene TRBD1, 5 bases. This CDR3 spans 14 amino acids. V was cut by 5 bases and J by 7 bases, with 15 bases left in between. Germline values: CDR1 SGHTA, CDR2 FQGNSA.

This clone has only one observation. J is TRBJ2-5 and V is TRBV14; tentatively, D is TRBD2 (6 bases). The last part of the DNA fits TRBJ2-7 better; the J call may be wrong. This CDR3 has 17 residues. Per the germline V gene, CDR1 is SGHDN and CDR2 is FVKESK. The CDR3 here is CASSQEGGLRTTYEQYF. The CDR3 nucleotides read TGTGCCAGCAGCCAAGAGGGGGGACTCCGCACCACCTACGAGCAGTACTTC.

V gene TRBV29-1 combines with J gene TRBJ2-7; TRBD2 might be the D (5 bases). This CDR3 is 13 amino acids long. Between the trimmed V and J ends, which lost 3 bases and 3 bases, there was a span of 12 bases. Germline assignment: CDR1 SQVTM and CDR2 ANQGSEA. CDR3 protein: CSVDGESRYEQYF. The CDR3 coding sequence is TGCAGCGTTGACGGGGAGTCTCGCTACGAGCAGTACTTC.

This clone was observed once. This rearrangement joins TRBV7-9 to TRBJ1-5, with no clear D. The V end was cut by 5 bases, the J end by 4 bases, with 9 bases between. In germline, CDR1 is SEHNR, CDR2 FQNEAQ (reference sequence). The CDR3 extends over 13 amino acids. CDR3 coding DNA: TGTGCCAGCAGCCCCAATACGAATCAGCCCCAGCATTTT. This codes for CASSPNTNQPQHF.

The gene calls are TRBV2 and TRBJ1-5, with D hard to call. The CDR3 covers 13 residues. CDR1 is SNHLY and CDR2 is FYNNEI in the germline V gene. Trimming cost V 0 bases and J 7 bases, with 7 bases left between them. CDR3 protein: CASSEALQQPQHF. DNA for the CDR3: TGTGCCAGCAGTGAAGCGCTTCAGCAGCCCCAGCATTTT.